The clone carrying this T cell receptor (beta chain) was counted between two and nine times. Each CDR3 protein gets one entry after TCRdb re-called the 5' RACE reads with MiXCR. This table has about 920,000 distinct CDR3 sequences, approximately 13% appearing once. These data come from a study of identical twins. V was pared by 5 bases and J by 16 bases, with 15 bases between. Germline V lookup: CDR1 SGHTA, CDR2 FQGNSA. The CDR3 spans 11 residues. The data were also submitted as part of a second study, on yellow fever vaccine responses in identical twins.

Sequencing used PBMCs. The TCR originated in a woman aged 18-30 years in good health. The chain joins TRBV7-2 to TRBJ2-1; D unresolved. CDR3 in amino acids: CASSQQLVLFF. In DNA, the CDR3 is TGTGCCAGCAGCCAGCAGCTGGTCCTCTTCTTC.